A single sample is the source of the 4 T cell receptor beta chains below, sequenced in a study of T-cell reconstitution after alpha-beta-depleted transplantation in children. Unique molecular identifiers were incorporated when the TCRbeta library was constructed. TCRdb fed the PCR reads into MiXCR, producing one record per CDR3 protein. The sample includes more than 500,000 distinct CDR3 sequences, roughly 10% seen only once; the top ten take 14%. This specimen was PBMCs, mostly from graft donor cells, taken 180 days after TCRalphabeta/CD19-depleted stem cell transplant. The receptors come from a female patient aged 2-10 years who had a stem cell transplant for aplastic anemia, so the T cells may come from the graft donor.

V is TRBV12-3 or TRBV12-4 and J is TRBJ2-6; D is ambiguous. The CDR3 has 14 residues. V lost 3 bases to trimming and J lost 0 bases, with 3 bases between them. The CDR3 DNA sequence: TGTGCCAGCAGTTTGCTCTCTGGGGCCAACGTCCTGACTTTC. Protein sequence: CASSLLSGANVLTF.

This chain links TRBV10-3 with TRBJ2-1; 7 nucleotides align to TRBD2. The CDR3 has 17 amino acids. The V segment lost 0 bases and the J segment 8 bases; nucleotides outside the gene matches: 13. The germline V gene encodes CDR1 ENHRY and CDR2 SYGVKD. Here the CDR3 reads CAISESVEASGVDEQFF. For the CDR3, the DNA is TGTGCCATCAGTGAGTCAGTCGAGGCTAGCGGAGTCGATGAGCAGTTCTTC.

This clonotype appeared a few times. The rearrangement uses TRBV14 and TRBJ1-2; no definite D call. From germline, CDR1 is SGHDN and CDR2 FVKESK. Trimming removed 3 bases from V and 7 bases from J, with 24 bases in between. The CDR3 covers 17 residues. CDR3 coding DNA: TGTGCCAGCAGCCAGGGGATTAGGACTCCGTCAGACCGTGGCTACACCTTC. Encoded protein: CASSQGIRTPSDRGYTF.

This clonotype was detected a few times. V and J are TRBV6-5 and TRBJ1-1; TRBD1 agrees at 9 bases. The CDR3 extends over 15 amino acids. V lost 2 bases, J lost 7 bases, and 8 bases stayed unmatched. Germline V gene lookup returns CDR1 MNHEY and CDR2 SVGAGI. The chain's CDR3 is CASSYRGQGPFEAFF. DNA for the CDR3: TGTGCCAGCAGTTACAGGGGACAGGGACCTTTTGAAGCTTTCTTT.